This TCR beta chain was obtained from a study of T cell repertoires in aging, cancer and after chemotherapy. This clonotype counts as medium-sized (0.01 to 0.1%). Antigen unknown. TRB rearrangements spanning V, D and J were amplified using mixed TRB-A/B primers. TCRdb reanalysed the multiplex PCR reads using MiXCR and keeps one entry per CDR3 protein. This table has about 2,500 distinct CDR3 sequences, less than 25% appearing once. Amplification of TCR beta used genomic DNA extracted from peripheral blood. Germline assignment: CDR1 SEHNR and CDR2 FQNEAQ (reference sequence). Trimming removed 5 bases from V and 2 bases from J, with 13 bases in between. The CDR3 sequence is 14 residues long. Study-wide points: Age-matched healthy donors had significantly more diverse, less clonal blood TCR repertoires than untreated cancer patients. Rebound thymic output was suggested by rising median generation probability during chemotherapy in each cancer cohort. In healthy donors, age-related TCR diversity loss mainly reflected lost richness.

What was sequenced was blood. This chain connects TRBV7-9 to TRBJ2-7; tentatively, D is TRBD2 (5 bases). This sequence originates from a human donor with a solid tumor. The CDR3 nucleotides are TGTGCCAGCAGCCCGAGATCGGGAACCTACGAGCAGTACTTC. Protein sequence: CASSPRSGTYEQYF.